This passage covers 17 T cell receptor beta chains from one sample sequenced in a study of Graves' ophthalmopathy and Graves' hyperthyroidism. For repertoire sequencing, the TCR beta CDR3 regions were amplified from RNA transcripts. HTBI-primed first-round RT-PCR preceded second-round multiplex PCR. Via MiXCR, TCRdb re-called the multiplex PCR reads, giving one row per CDR3 protein. The sample contains 300,000 or so distinct CDR3 sequences, 17% of which appear only once. Sequenced material: peripheral blood. These receptors all come from an adult man with Graves' ophthalmopathy.

This clonotype has at least ten counts. The V gene is TRBV19, the J gene TRBJ1-2, with 9 bases matching TRBD1. With 3 bases clipped from V and 1 base from J, the junction kept 9 bases outside the gene matches. Germline CDR1 and CDR2: LNHDA and SQIVND (reference sequence). This CDR3 has 17 residues. CDR3 sequence reads: CASSIGQGRTYNYGYTF. CDR3 sequence (DNA): TGTGCCAGTAGTATTGGACAGGGGCGAACCTATAACTATGGCTACACCTTC.

This clonotype has ten or more counts. The CDR3 DNA follows: TGTGCCAGCAGCCCCGACCGACAGGGCTATCAGCCCCAGCATTTT. Residues: CASSPDRQGYQPQHF. This sequence joins TRBV7-2 and TRBJ1-5; 7 bases map to TRBD1. V shed 5 bases, J shed 5 bases, and the junction held 9 bases outside the gene matches. In germline, CDR1 is SGHTA, CDR2 FQGNSA. This CDR3 has 15 amino acids.

This clonotype was counted at least ten times. The CDR3 region has the DNA TGCAGCGTGCTGTCAGGAAACACTGAAGCTTTCTTT. It yields the protein CSVLSGNTEAFF. The chain uses TRBV29-1 and TRBJ1-1; D not resolved. V was clipped by 6 bases and J by 2 bases, with 10 bases between them. CDR3 size: 12 residues. The germline V gene has CDR1 SQVTM and CDR2 ANQGSEA.

The CDR3 region has the DNA TGTGCCAGCCATCGTGATGGCCAAGAGACCCAGTACTTC. This sequence encodes CASHRDGQETQYF. The chain combines TRBV2 with TRBJ2-5; D ambiguous. The V end lost 8 bases, the J end lost 1 base, and 11 bases lay between the germline ends. This CDR3 has 13 amino acids. Germline V gene data show CDR1 as SNHLY and CDR2 as FYNNEI.

The CDR3 loop reads CASSLFGGGLAGAHTGELFF. The CDR3 bases are TGTGCCAGCAGTTTATTCGGGGGTGGACTAGCGGGAGCCCACACCGGGGAGCTGTTTTTT. The rearrangement joins TRBV28 to TRBJ2-2; 13 bases line up with TRBD2. CDR1 MDHEN and CDR2 SYDVKM come from the germline V gene. The CDR3 is 20 residues long. Trimming removed 1 base from V and 3 bases from J; junction bases left unmatched: 11.

This clonotype has at least ten counts. A much larger clone differs by one base, so this may be a read error. Without the conserved terminal phenylalanine or tryptophan, this CDR3 likely stems from a read error. The rearrangement joins TRBV7-2 to TRBJ2-7, with D hard to call. The V end was cut by 5 bases, the J end by 6 bases, with 11 bases between. Germline-derived CDR1 and CDR2 are SGHTA and FQGNSA. The CDR3 extends over 12 amino acids. The chain's CDR3 is CASSPDVGEQYS. The DNA for the CDR3 is TGTGCCAGCAGCCCCGATGTTGGCGAGCAGTACTCC.

This clonotype was observed at least ten times. The rearrangement uses TRBV11-2 and TRBJ2-7; tentatively, D is TRBD2 (5 bases). Trimming removed 5 bases at V and 5 bases at J, with 13 bases between. The CDR3 loop spans 13 amino acids. Germline V lookup: CDR1 SGHAT, CDR2 FQNNGV. The CDR3 loop is CASSKRLAHEQYF. The DNA of the CDR3 is TGTGCCAGCAGCAAAAGGCTAGCCCACGAGCAGTACTTC.

This clonotype was observed at least ten times. The rearrangement uses TRBV6-1 and TRBJ1-3; D remains unclear. Deletions cut 2 bases from V and 0 bases from J, with 11 bases between. In germline, CDR1 is MNHNS, CDR2 SASEGT. CDR3 length: 16 residues. The DNA for the CDR3 is TGTGCCAGCAGTGAAAGCGACGGGAGCTCTGGAAACACCATATATTTT. Its translation is CASSESDGSSGNTIYF.

This clonotype was counted ten times or more. The chain employs TRBV29-1 and TRBJ1-1; D might be TRBD1 (5 bases). The germline V gene encodes CDR1 SQVTM and CDR2 ANQGSEA. V lost 8 bases, J lost 1 base, and 20 bases lay in between. CDR3 length equals 15 residues. The CDR3, as DNA: TGCAGCTCAATAGTGGGTCCAGGGAGGAACACTGAAGCTTTCTTT. It is translated as CSSIVGPGRNTEAFF. Variable domain in full (rest from reference TRBV29-1 and TRBJ1-1): SAVISQKPSRDICQRGTSLTIQCQVDSQVTMMFWYRQQPGQSLTLIATANQGSEATYESGFVIDKFPISRPNLTFSTLTVSNMSPEDSSIYLCSSIVGPGRNTEAFFGQGTRLTVV.

This clonotype was found many times. The chain couples TRBV7-2 to TRBJ2-5; maybe TRBD2 (5 bases). CDR1 and CDR2 (germline): SGHTA, FQGNSA. This CDR3 has 15 residues. The V end was cut by 4 bases, the J end by 5 bases, with 17 bases between. The CDR3, as DNA: TGTGCCAGCAGCTCATGTCTCGCACCGGGGGAGACCCAGTACTTC. This encodes CASSSCLAPGETQYF.

This clonotype was counted many times. This chain uses TRBV11-2 with TRBJ2-5; no clear D. V shed 1 base and J shed 4 bases, with 13 bases lying between them. Germline V gives CDR1 SGHAT, CDR2 FQNNGV. The CDR3 sequence is 15 residues long. CDR3: CASSLVRRMRETQYF. CDR3 nucleotides: TGTGCCAGCAGCTTAGTCCGCCGGATGAGAGAGACCCAGTACTTC. Full variable domain (missing parts from reference TRBV11-2 and TRBJ2-5): EAGVAQSPRYKIIEKRQSVAFWCNPISGHATLYWYQQILGQGPKLLIQFQNNGVVDDSQLPKDRFSAERLKGVDSTLKIQPAKLEDSAVYLCASSLVRRMRETQYFGPGTRLLVL.

This clonotype occurred many times. The CDR3 DNA is TGTGCCAGTAGTGAAGACAGTAACACTGAAGCTTTCTTT. Its protein product is CASSEDSNTEAFF. The chain joins TRBV19 to TRBJ1-1, with D possibly being TRBD1 (5 bases). Trimming took off 5 bases at V and 2 bases at J, with 9 bases between the two ends. The germline V gene encodes CDR1 LNHDA and CDR2 SQIVND (reference sequence). The CDR3 length is 13 residues.

This clonotype was seen at least ten times. The V call is TRBV7-8, the J call TRBJ2-2, with 8 nucleotides matching TRBD2. Germline V gives CDR1 SGHVS, CDR2 FQNEAQ. V dropped 1 base and J dropped 4; count of bases not matched to a gene: 8. The CDR3 runs 17 residues. CDR3 nucleotide sequence: TGTGCCAGCAGCTTAGGAAGCGGGAGCCACCCCACCGGGGAGCTGTTTTTT. This sequence encodes CASSLGSGSHPTGELFF.

There are many counts of this clonotype. The chain recombines TRBV20-1 with TRBJ2-7; D might be TRBD2 (5 bases). From germline, CDR1 is DFQATT and CDR2 SNEGSKA (reference sequence). There are 15 residues in the CDR3. The V and J ends lost 7 bases and 2 bases respectively, with 21 bases between them. CDR3 bases: TGCAGTGGGAAAACCTGGATAGCGAATACCTACGAGCAGTACTTC. This translates into CSGKTWIANTYEQYF.

This clonotype was counted ten times or more. The DNA of the CDR3 is TGTGCCAGCAGCAGGTCCTCCTATGGCTACACCTTC. Amino acids: CASSRSSYGYTF. The chain combines TRBV6-1 with TRBJ1-2; D is undetermined. Trimming removed 6 bases from V and 4 bases from J, with 9 bases in between. Germline-derived CDR1 and CDR2 are MNHNS and SASEGT. This CDR3 spans 12 amino acids.

At least ten counts were recorded for this clonotype. This chain uses TRBV6-2 or TRBV6-3 with TRBJ2-2; 8 nucleotides match TRBD1. J gave up 4 bases and V 4 bases, and 5 bases lay outside the gene matches. Germline assignment: CDR1 MNHEY and CDR2 SVGEGT. The CDR3 consists of 15 residues. The CDR3 nucleotides are TGTGCCAGCAGTTTAACAGGGGGATCCACCGGGGAGCTGTTTTTT. Its protein is CASSLTGGSTGELFF.

Ten or more counts support this clonotype. The V call is TRBV20-1, the J call TRBJ2-5, with 12 bases fitting TRBD2. The CDR3 consists of 19 residues. The V segment lost 4 bases and the J segment 4 bases; nucleotides outside the gene matches: 19. Germline CDR1 DFQATT, CDR2 SNEGSKA (reference sequence). The CDR3 DNA is TGCAGTGCTACCCCACCGGGACTAGCGGGCAGAAACGTCCTAGAGACCCAGTACTTC. Translation: CSATPPGLAGRNVLETQYF.